Sequencing of this TCR beta chain was carried out in a study of tumor-infiltrating lymphocytes in oesophageal squamous cell carcinoma. In TCRdb, the PCR reads were re-called with MiXCR into one record per CDR3 protein. The sample records 10,000 or so distinct CDR3 sequences, about two thirds being singletons. The CDR3 totals 16 residues. The germline V gene encodes CDR1 MNHNS and CDR2 SASEGT. This sequence was found in a female donor with esophageal squamous cell carcinoma. Material: esophageal tumor tissue. J is TRBJ2-5 and V is TRBV6-1, with 9 bases matching TRBD1. The closer fit of TRBJ2-7 to the DNA end suggests the J call may be wrong. In nucleotides, the CDR3 is TGTGCCAGCAGTGAAGGCACCGGGACAGGGTACGACGAGCAGTACTTC. Protein sequence: CASSEGTGTGYDEQYF.